Following are 18 T cell receptor beta chains from one sample sequenced in a study of T cells expressing NK-cell markers. TCRdb reprocessed the 5' RACE reads; each CDR3 protein has one entry and no DNA is given. In all, the sample yields 450,000 to 600,000 distinct CDR3 sequences. The sequencing input was blood T cells: a sorted CD56 or NKG2C T cell subset, CD4+ or CD8+ T cells, or bulk PBMC T cells (not recorded which). These receptor sequences come from a man between 18 and 35 years old in good health.

This chain joins TRBV30 and TRBJ2-7; the D call from TCRdb, TRBD1, cannot be confirmed without DNA. The length of the CDR3 is 16 residues. CDR1 is GTSNPN, CDR2 SVGIG, per germline (reference sequence). CDR3 in amino acids: CAWSVSSGQGVYEQYF. The whole variable domain, remainder taken from reference TRBV30 and TRBJ2-7, is SQTIHQWPATLVQPVGSPLSLECTVEGTSNPNLYWYRQAAGRGLQLLFYSVGIGQISSEVPQNLSASRPQDRQFILSSKKLLLSDSGFYLCAWSVSSGQGVYEQYFGPGTRLTVT.

The chain links TRBV28 to TRBJ2-7. CDR1 is MDHEN, CDR2 SYDVKM, per germline. The CDR3 length is 12 residues. CDR3 in amino acids: CASSLYPYEQYF.

The V call is TRBV7-8, the J call TRBJ1-1; with no DNA, the TCRdb D assignment of TRBD1 cannot be verified. Germline CDR1 is SGHVS and CDR2 is FQNEAQ. CDR3 length: 16 residues. The CDR3 region is CASSLVTGRRNTEAFF.

The chain couples TRBV6-2 or TRBV6-3 to TRBJ2-2; the TRBD2 assignment by TCRdb is unverifiable without DNA. The CDR3 runs to 14 residues. Germline CDR1 reads MNHEY; CDR2 reads SVGEGT. CDR3 region: CASRGSGRTGELFF.

The chain couples TRBV9 to TRBJ2-2; TCRdb names TRBD2, which stays unverified in the absence of DNA. CDR3 length equals 15 residues. In germline, CDR1 is SGDLS, CDR2 YYNGEE. CDR3 sequence reads: CASSVAALQHGELFF. The full variable domain, completed using reference TRBV9 and TRBJ2-2, is DSGVTQTPKHLITATGQRVTLRCSPRSGDLSVYWYQQSLDQGLQFLIQYYNGEERAKGNILERFSAQQFPDLHSELNLSSLELGDSALYFCASSVAALQHGELFFGEGSRLTVL.

The genes are TRBV4-1 and TRBJ2-4. The germline CDR1 and CDR2 sequences are MGHRA and YSYEKL. This CDR3 is 15 amino acids long. CDR3 protein: CASTPNLVAKNIQYF.

The chain recombines TRBV7-2 with TRBJ2-4; the D call from TCRdb, TRBD2, cannot be confirmed without DNA. CDR3 length equals 17 residues. Germline-derived CDR1 and CDR2 are SGHTA and FQGNSA. CDR3 protein: CASSLTSGRIAKNIQYF.

This CDR3 reads CASSSTGPPYF. The chain is built from TRBV12-3 or TRBV12-4 and TRBJ2-5; no DNA is available, so the TRBD1 call from TCRdb remains unchecked. The CDR3 loop spans 11 amino acids.

The chain uses TRBV5-5 and TRBJ2-5; the TCRdb D gene call, TRBD1, has no DNA to confirm it. Germline lookup yields CDR1 SGHKS and CDR2 YYEKEE (reference sequence). This CDR3 is built from 15 residues. CDR3 sequence: CASSPADRGRETQYF.

The genes are TRBV20-1 and TRBJ2-5; checking the TCRdb D call of TRBD1 is not possible without DNA. This CDR3 has 14 amino acids. The V gene's germline CDR1 is DFQATT and CDR2 SNEGSKA (reference sequence). The CDR3 sequence: CSAQDRGRVETQYF.

This chain joins TRBV11-2 and TRBJ2-4; no DNA is available, so the TRBD2 call from TCRdb remains unchecked. Germline V gene sequence: CDR1 SGHAT, CDR2 FQNNGV. The CDR3 extends over 19 amino acids. CDR3 sequence reads: CASSSERTSGTVAKNIQYF.

The gene calls are TRBV7-9 and TRBJ2-1; lacking DNA, the TRBD1 call made by TCRdb goes unchecked. Germline CDR1 is SEHNR and CDR2 is FQNEAQ (reference sequence). This CDR3 contains 13 residues. The CDR3 reads CASSLGQAGEQFF. The whole variable domain, filled in from reference TRBV7-9 and TRBJ2-1, reads DTGVSQNPRHKITKRGQNVTFRCDPISEHNRLYWYRQTLGQGPEFLTYFQNEAQLEKSRLLSDRFSAERPKGSFSTLEIQRTEQGDSAMYLCASSLGQAGEQFFGPGTRLTVL.

The chain is built from TRBV6-4 and TRBJ1-5; TCRdb reports TRBD1, a call that lacks DNA to check it against. The germline gives CDR1 MRHNA, CDR2 SNTAGT. CDR3 length equals 13 residues. CDR3: CASSVEGDQPQHF.

The gene calls are TRBV20-1 and TRBJ2-5. The germline V gene has CDR1 DFQATT and CDR2 SNEGSKA (reference sequence). The CDR3 is made up of 13 amino acids. CDR3 loop: CSASGVQRETQYF.

The V call is TRBV10-2, the J call TRBJ2-1. CDR1 and CDR2 (germline): WSHSY, SAAADI. The CDR3 is made up of 12 amino acids. CDR3 sequence reads: CASSESGQVQFF.

The chain links TRBV12-3 or TRBV12-4 to TRBJ1-5. The CDR3 is 14 residues long. CDR3: CASSFSGGPQPQHF.

V usage is TRBV11-2 and J usage is TRBJ2-5. Germline CDR1 reads SGHAT; CDR2 reads FQNNGV. The CDR3 has 14 amino acids. This CDR3 reads CASSFGTDSETQYF. The variable domain in full, with the rest retrieved from reference TRBV11-2 and TRBJ2-5, is EAGVAQSPRYKIIEKRQSVAFWCNPISGHATLYWYQQILGQGPKLLIQFQNNGVVDDSQLPKDRFSAERLKGVDSTLKIQPAKLEDSAVYLCASSFGTDSETQYFGPGTRLLVL.

J is TRBJ2-1 and V is TRBV5-1; the D call of TRBD1 rests on TCRdb alone, since no DNA is present to check it. The CDR3 contains 17 residues. Germline V lookup: CDR1 SGHRS, CDR2 YFSETQ. The CDR3 reads CASSPLVQGDTYNEQFF.